This T cell receptor (beta chain) was obtained from a study of blood T cell repertoires in COVID-19. Measured with immunoSEQ multiplex PCR; TCRdb has only the in-frame clones, and not every one. The profile shows around 150,000 clones, approximately 78% of them singletons. Germline CDR1 reads SGHDN; CDR2 reads FVKESK. The CDR3 is 13 residues long. The germline V and J ends were trimmed by 4 bases and 4 bases, with 11 bases remaining between them. The sequenced sample consisted of peripheral blood. V is TRBV14 and J is TRBJ2-7; tentatively, D is TRBD2 (5 bases). The TCR originated in a human donor in a cohort sampled during active COVID-19. The CDR3 here is CASSPRERYEQYF. The CDR3 DNA reads as TGTGCCAGCAGCCCTCGGGAACGTTACGAGCAGTACTTC.